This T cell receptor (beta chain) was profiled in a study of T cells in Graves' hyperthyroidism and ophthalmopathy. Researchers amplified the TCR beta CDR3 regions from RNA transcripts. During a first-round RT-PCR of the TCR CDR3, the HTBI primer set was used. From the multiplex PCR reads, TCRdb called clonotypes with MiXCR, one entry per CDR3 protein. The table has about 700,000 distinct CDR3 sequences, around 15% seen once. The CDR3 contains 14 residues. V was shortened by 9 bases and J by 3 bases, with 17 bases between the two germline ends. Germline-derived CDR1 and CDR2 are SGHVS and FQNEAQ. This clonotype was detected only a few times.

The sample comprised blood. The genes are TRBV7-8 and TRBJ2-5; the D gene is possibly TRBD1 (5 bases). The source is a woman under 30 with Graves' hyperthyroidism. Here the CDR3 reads CASNPLGVEETQYF. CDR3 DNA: TGTGCCAGTAATCCCCTAGGGGTGGAAGAGACCCAGTACTTC.